This is a list of T cell receptor beta chains from one sample in a study of CD8+ T cells in alopecia areata. Produced via immunoSEQ multiplex PCR; TCRdb's table is partial and in-frame only. The sample has about 13,000 clones; approximately 67% are singletons. This specimen was skin, taken at week 4, from a patient treated with tofacitinib. All receptors derive from a human donor with alopecia areata. Each CDR3 is given with its conserved first and last residue. A D gene is named only where the DNA matches it firmly. Size tells how often a clone was seen (once, few, many) or the class of an expanded clone, and some rows leave it out.

>NA|TRBJ1-1|NA|TRBV5-1
TGCGCCAGCAGCCTAGACCCGGGAAGGAACACTGAAGCTTTCTTT
CASSLDPGRNTEAFF
>NA|TRBJ2-5|NA|TRBV2
TGTGCCAGCAGTGTTGACAGACAAGAGACCCAGTACTTC
CASSVDRQETQYF
>NA|TRBJ1-4|NA|TRBV6-1
TGTGCCAGCAGTGAAGCGCGGGGAGGGGTTGAAAAACTGTTTTTT
CASSEARGGVEKLFF
>NA|TRBJ2-1|NA|TRBV7-7
TGTGCTAGCAGCTTCCGTGGAAGTTCCTACAATGAGCAGTTCTTC
CASSFRGSSYNEQFF
>NA|TRBJ2-5|NA|TRBV6-5
TGTGCCAGCAGGCGCGGGGAGACCCAGTACTTC
CASRRGETQYF
>NA|TRBJ1-1|NA|TRBV10-2
TGCGCCAGCAGTGACTTCGCAGGGGATGGCACTGAAGCTTTCTTT
CASSDFAGDGTEAFF
>NA|TRBJ1-1|NA|TRBV7-2
TGTGCCAGCAGCCCCCCTAGAACAGATATGAACACTGAAGCTTTCTTT
CASSPPRTDMNTEAFF
>few|TRBJ2-3|NA|TRBV5-1
TGCGCCAGCAGCTCCCGGGGATTTCGGACAGATACGCAGTATTTT
CASSSRGFRTDTQYF
>NA|TRBJ2-7|TRBD2|TRBV27
TGTGCCAGCAGTTTTGGCGGGGGGGCGGGGGAGCAGTACTTC
CASSFGGGAGEQYF
>NA|TRBJ1-2|TRBD1|TRBV10-2
TGCGCCAGCAGGGGAAACAGGGGGTATGGCTACACCTTC
CASRGNRGYGYTF
>NA|TRBJ2-7|NA|TRBV5-1
TGCGCCAGCAGCCTCGGACAGTCCTCCTACGAGCAGTACTTC
CASSLGQSSYEQYF
>NA|TRBJ2-7|NA|TRBV7-2
TGTGCCAGCAGCTTGGATAGGGTTTACGAGCAGTACTTC
CASSLDRVYEQYF
>NA|TRBJ2-1|NA|TRBV9
TGTGCCAGCAGCGTAGGGGGGAGGAGGTCCTACAATGAGCAGTTCTTC
CASSVGGRRSYNEQFF
>NA|TRBJ1-1|TRBD1|TRBV18
TGTGCCAGCTCACCTGGGACAGGGACTCCCGGTGAAGCTTTCTTT
CASSPGTGTPGEAFF
>NA|TRBJ1-4|TRBD1|TRBV5-1
TGCGCCAGCAGCTTGGATGGGACAGGCGAGGAAAAACTGTTTTTT
CASSLDGTGEEKLFF
>few|TRBJ2-2|NA|TRBV7-2
TGTGCCAGCAGCTTACTAGATCAGAGGCCCACCGGGGAGCTGTTTTTT
CASSLLDQRPTGELFF
>NA|TRBJ1-6|NA|TRBV7-2
TGTTCCAGCAGTGAGGGAAATTTTAGTCCTAATAATTCACCCCTCCACTTT
CSSSEGNFSPNNSPLHF
>NA|TRBJ2-3|NA|TRBV7-3
TGTGCCAGCAGCTTATCGGGGGGCACAGATACGCAGTATTTT
CASSLSGGTDTQYF
>NA|TRBJ1-1|NA|TRBV29-1
TGCAGCGTTGTTGTAGGGGGACCTTCCTTGCACACTGAAGCTTTCTTT
CSVVVGGPSLHTEAFF
>NA|TRBJ2-1|TRBD2|TRBV7-2
TGTGCCAGCAGCCCCAATTTAGCGGGGGGGGGCAATGAGCAGTTCTTC
CASSPNLAGGGNEQFF
>once|TRBJ2-3|NA|TRBV5-1
TGCGCCAGCAGCCGGCGACCAGCGGATAGCACAGATACGCAGTATTTT
CASSRRPADSTDTQYF
>NA|TRBJ2-1|NA|TRBV7-2
TGTGCCAGCAGCGCCCGACTAGTTTCCAATGAGCAGTTCTTC
CASSARLVSNEQFF
>NA|TRBJ1-2|NA|TRBV6-6
TGTGCCAGCAGTTACTACAGGGACGATGGCTACACCTTC
CASSYYRDDGYTF
>NA|TRBJ2-6|NA|TRBV7-2
TGTGCCAGCAGCTTATCTCTTTATCGTGCAGAGTCTGGGGCCAACGTCCTGACTTTC
CASSLSLYRAESGANVLTF
>NA|TRBJ2-7|NA|TRBV4-3
TGCGCCAGCAGCCAAAGAATAGGTGACGGTTACGAGCAGTACTTC
CASSQRIGDGYEQYF
>NA|TRBJ2-1|NA|TRBV7-6
TGTGCCAGCAGCCCCGAGCAAATCTCCTACAATGAGCAGTTCTTC
CASSPEQISYNEQFF